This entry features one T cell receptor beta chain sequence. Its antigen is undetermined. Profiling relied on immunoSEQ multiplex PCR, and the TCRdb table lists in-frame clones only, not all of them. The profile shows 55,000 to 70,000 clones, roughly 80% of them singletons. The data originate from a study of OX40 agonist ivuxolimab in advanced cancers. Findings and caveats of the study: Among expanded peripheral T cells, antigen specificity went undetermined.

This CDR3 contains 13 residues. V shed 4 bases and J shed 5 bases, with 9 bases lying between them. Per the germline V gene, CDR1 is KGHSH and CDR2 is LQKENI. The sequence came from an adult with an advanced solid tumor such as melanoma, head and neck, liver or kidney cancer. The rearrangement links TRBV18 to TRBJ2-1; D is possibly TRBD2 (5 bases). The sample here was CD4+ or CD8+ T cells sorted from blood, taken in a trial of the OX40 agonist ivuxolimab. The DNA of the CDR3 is TGTGCCAGCTCACGAACTAGTGACAATGAGCAGTTCTTC. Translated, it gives CASSRTSDNEQFF.